The present T cell receptor (beta chain) was sequenced within a study of T-cell memory formation after mild COVID-19. Remarks on this clonotype: What it binds is unknown.

TCR alpha and TCR beta cDNA libraries with sample barcodes and UMIs came from 5'RACE using constant-segment primers. TCRdb reanalysed the 5' RACE reads using MiXCR and keeps one entry per CDR3 protein. The sample contains approximately 100,000 distinct CDR3 sequences, around 10% of which appear only once. Study findings and constraints: Prior to infection, memory already included some responding clones, suggesting cross-reactive memory joined.

Input material: PBMCs or a T cell subset sorted from them (not recorded which). This TCR was recovered from a man in his late teens or twenties who had mild COVID-19 (a few samples of this study predate the infection). Cell type and time point are not known.

CDR3 protein: CSADKGQGIGHEQFF. In DNA, the CDR3 is TGCAGTGCTGATAAGGGACAGGGAATTGGTCATGAGCAGTTCTTC. The chain uses TRBV20-1 and TRBJ2-1; 9 bases agree with TRBD1. V shed 5 bases, J shed 8 bases, and the junction held 13 bases outside the gene matches. Germline lookup yields CDR1 DFQATT and CDR2 SNEGSKA (reference sequence). There are 15 residues in the CDR3.